This T cell receptor beta chain was observed in a study of shared clonotypes between healthy human individuals. Generated by immunoSEQ multiplex PCR, the TCRdb table keeps only in-frame clones and is missing some. The table lists some 980,000 clones, 76% of them singletons, with 1.5% in the top ten. Within Nashville, Tennessee resided all donors, each a Caucasian adult. This clone occurred many times. With 2 bases clipped from V and 6 bases from J, the junction kept 8 bases outside the gene matches. The length of the CDR3 is 15 residues. Germline CDR1 and CDR2: GTSNPN and SVGIG (reference sequence). The clonotype was recovered from a young man in good health. Material for sequencing was memory CD4+ T cells sorted from blood. Regarding subset: CD45RA-negative fraction. V is TRBV30 and J is TRBJ1-5; TRBD1 agrees at 9 bases. This CDR3 reads CAWSQEGQGGQPQHF. Written as DNA, the CDR3 is TGTGCCTGGAGTCAGGAGGGACAGGGCGGTCAGCCCCAGCATTTT.